This T cell receptor (beta chain) was captured by sequencing in a study of response to subunit inactivated influenza vaccine. Concerning this clonotype: Its antigen is currently unknown.

The study, taken as a whole, reports: Authors proposed each seasonal influenza vaccination draws in few new T cells.

Germline CDR1 is GTSNPN and CDR2 is SVGIG (reference sequence). Trimming cost V 2 bases and J 5 bases, with 10 bases left between them. The CDR3 sequence is 13 residues long. TCRdb called the RT-PCR reads again in MiXCR, with one record for every CDR3 protein. The data contain 650,000 to 850,000 distinct CDR3 sequences, more than 11% of them singletons. This receptor was obtained from a man aged 45-65 years who received an inactivated influenza vaccine. The starting material was PBMCs from blood, obtained 14 days before vaccination. The chain joins TRBV30 to TRBJ1-5; TRBD1 is a possible D gene (5 bases). CDR3 sequence (DNA): TGTGCCTGGAGTACTGGGGGAGATCAGCCCCAGCATTTT. It translates to CAWSTGGDQPQHF. Together with reference TRBV30 and TRBJ1-5, the CDR3 gives the full variable domain: SQTIHQWPATLVQPVGSPLSLECTVEGTSNPNLYWYRQAAGRGLQLLFYSVGIGQISSEVPQNLSASRPQDRQFILSSKKLLLSDSGFYLCAWSTGGDQPQHFGDGTRLSIL.